A single sample is the source of the 28 T cell receptor beta chains below, sequenced in a study of T cells in Graves' hyperthyroidism and ophthalmopathy. The CDR3 regions of TCR beta were amplified from RNA transcripts. HTBI primers drove first-round RT-PCR of the TCR CDR3. TCRdb re-called the multiplex PCR reads through MiXCR, storing one row per CDR3 protein. In the table there are 700,000 or so distinct CDR3 sequences, roughly 17% of which are singletons. The source material was blood. All receptors derive from a man aged 18 to 30 with Graves' hyperthyroidism.

This clonotype showed up just a few times. The chain's CDR3 is CASSLVFGGSAYEQYF. Written as DNA, the CDR3 is TGTGCCAGCAGCTTAGTTTTTGGCGGGAGCGCCTACGAGCAGTACTTC. The chain is built from TRBV7-8 and TRBJ2-7, with 7 bases fitting TRBD2. CDR1 is SGHVS and CDR2 is FQNEAQ in the germline V gene. The junction had 8 bases not matched to a gene; V was cut back by 1 base and J by 2 bases. This CDR3 comprises 16 residues.

This clonotype turned up a few times. V and J are TRBV3-1 and TRBJ2-5; no firm D call. The CDR3 has 18 residues. Trimming pared 1 base from V and 4 bases from J, leaving 22 bases between. Germline values: CDR1 LGHDT, CDR2 YNNKEL (reference sequence). The CDR3 region has the DNA TGTGCCAGCAGCCAAGGGCAGTCGTCTGTTCCGAGAGGAGAGACCCAGTACTTC. It encodes CASSQGQSSVPRGETQYF.

The genes are TRBV28 and TRBJ2-1; D may be TRBD2 (6 bases). The CDR3 spans 18 residues. CDR1 is MDHEN, CDR2 SYDVKM, per germline. Trimming stripped 2 bases from V and 12 bases from J, with 29 bases between. CDR3 DNA sequence: TGTGCCAGCAGTTTAACGTGGGCGGGGCTAGGCGGTTTCGATGGGCAGTTCTTC. Translating it yields CASSLTWAGLGGFDGQFF.

This clonotype was picked up a small number of times. Being one base from a much bigger clone, this may be a read error. The chain couples TRBV27 to TRBJ2-3, with TRBD2 matching 8 bases. Germline CDR1 and CDR2: MNHEY and SMNVEV (reference sequence). This CDR3 contains 16 residues. Unmatched junction bases numbered 9, after V lost 5 bases and J lost 2 bases. The DNA for the CDR3 is TGTGCCAGCAGTCAAAGACTAGCGAGGTCCACAGATACGCAGTATTTT. Its protein product is CASSQRLARSTDTQYF.

In this sample, this clonotype turned up a few times. This rearrangement joins TRBV20-1 to TRBJ2-6; 8 bases fit TRBD1. The CDR3 covers 17 residues. In germline, CDR1 is DFQATT, CDR2 SNEGSKA (reference sequence). After removal of 5 bases from V and 0 bases from J, the junction contained 9 bases not matched to a gene. CDR3 residues: CSAGGGTGHSGANVLTF. CDR3 coding DNA: TGCAGTGCTGGAGGGGGGACAGGTCACTCTGGGGCCAACGTCCTGACTTTC.

This clonotype was counted between two and nine times. The rearrangement links TRBV12-3 or TRBV12-4 to TRBJ2-7; TRBD1 matches 8 bases. There are 14 residues in the CDR3. Trimming cost V 4 bases and J 5 bases; bases outside gene matches: 7. As DNA, the CDR3 is TGTGCCAGCAGTTCGGACAGGGTTCGCGACGAGCAGTACTTC. Translated: CASSSDRVRDEQYF.

The chain uses TRBV15 and TRBJ2-3, with 9 nucleotides matching TRBD1. V was clipped by 1 base and J by 3 bases; unmatched bases: 5. There are 16 residues in the CDR3. CDR1 is LNHNV and CDR2 is YYDKDF in the germline V gene (reference sequence). CDR3 nucleotide sequence: TGTGCCACCAGCAGAGCCAGGGGGACAGGGACAGATACGCAGTATTTT. This codes for CATSRARGTGTDTQYF.

This clonotype was seen only a few times. J is TRBJ2-1 and V is TRBV28, with D possibly matching TRBD2 (6 bases). CDR3 length: 18 residues. V lost 5 bases to trimming and J lost 4 bases, with 24 bases between them. Germline V CDR1 and CDR2: MDHEN, SYDVKM. CDR3 nucleotide sequence: TGTGCCAGCAGTACCGCGTCGACTAGTTCAACGCCTTACAATGAGCAGTTCTTC. Its translation is CASSTASTSSTPYNEQFF.

The V call is TRBV20-1, the J call TRBJ1-1; D is uncertain. Germline CDR1 is DFQATT and CDR2 is SNEGSKA (reference sequence). CDR3 length: 11 amino acids. Trimming left V 6 bases short and J 8 bases short, with 13 bases between. The CDR3 nucleotides read TGCAGTGCCCTCCGGGTCGCGGAAGCTTTCTTT. Translating it yields CSALRVAEAFF.

The rearrangement uses TRBV27 and TRBJ2-3, with a tentative D call TRBD2 (6 bases). Per germline, CDR1 MNHEY and CDR2 SMNVEV (reference sequence). CDR3 size: 14 residues. V gave up 6 bases and J gave up 14 bases, with 24 bases separating them. For the CDR3, the DNA is TGTGCCAGCAGAGTCCCAGGTGGGCTAGGAGGGTTGTATTTT. Amino acid sequence: CASRVPGGLGGLYF.

The table lists this clonotype with many counts. The chain couples TRBV18 to TRBJ2-1; the D is unclear. The CDR3 contains 13 residues. V was cut by 1 base and J by 6 bases, with 7 bases left in between. Germline V gene data show CDR1 as KGHSH and CDR2 as LQKENI. The CDR3 nucleotides are TGTGCCAGCTCACCACTCGAGAGCAATGAGCAGTTCTTC. It yields the protein CASSPLESNEQFF.

This clonotype has at least ten counts. The chain links TRBV7-9 to TRBJ2-7; 8 nucleotides align to TRBD1. This CDR3 has 14 amino acids. The germline gives CDR1 SEHNR, CDR2 FQNEAQ (reference sequence). The V and J ends lost 3 bases and 0 bases, in that order; junction bases with no gene match: 1. Here the CDR3 DNA reads TGTGCCAGCAGCTTGGGACAGGCCTCCTACGAGCAGTACTTC. Encoded protein: CASSLGQASYEQYF.

The chain is built from TRBV25-1 and TRBJ2-7; the match to TRBD2 covers 11 bases. The J segment lost 3 bases and the V segment lost 2 bases, leaving 12 bases of the junction unmatched. In germline, CDR1 is MGHDK, CDR2 SYGVNS. The CDR3 consists of 18 residues. The CDR3 here is CASSELLRLAGKRYEQYF. CDR3 bases: TGTGCCAGCAGTGAACTCCTTAGACTAGCGGGAAAACGCTACGAGCAGTACTTC.

This clonotype was seen ten or more times. This chain joins TRBV28 and TRBJ2-7; 7 bases line up with TRBD2. Trimming removed 7 bases from V and 2 bases from J; junction bases left unmatched: 5. CDR1 is MDHEN, CDR2 SYDVKM, per germline. The CDR3 totals 13 residues. CDR3 coding DNA: TGTGCCAGCAATATCGGGAGGCCCTACGAGCAGTACTTC. Its translation is CASNIGRPYEQYF.

This clonotype was detected ten times or more. The chain uses TRBV6-2 or TRBV6-3 and TRBJ2-1, with TRBD1 matching over 9 bases. Germline trimming cut 5 bases from V and 1 base from J; bases unmatched to any gene: 6. From germline, CDR1 is MNHEY and CDR2 SVGEGT. There are 16 residues in the CDR3. The CDR3 protein is CASSHRDRESYNEQFF. CDR3 nucleotides: TGTGCCAGCAGTCACCGGGACAGGGAGTCCTACAATGAGCAGTTCTTC.

The V gene is TRBV27, the J gene TRBJ1-5; D possibly corresponds to TRBD1 (6 bases). This CDR3 is built from 14 residues. Trimming took 5 bases from V and 5 from J, leaving 13 bases between them. CDR1 MNHEY and CDR2 SMNVEV come from the germline V gene (reference sequence). In DNA form, the CDR3 reads TGTGCCAGCAGTCCTCGACAGGCGGATCAGCCCCAGCATTTT. Translated, it gives CASSPRQADQPQHF.

This clonotype was detected a few times. V is TRBV6-1 and J is TRBJ2-2; D is undetermined. The CDR3 has 15 residues. Between the trimmed V and J ends, which lost 7 bases and 0 bases, there was a span of 12 bases. In germline, CDR1 is MNHNS, CDR2 SASEGT. The CDR3 spells CASTPTLTNTGELFF. Here the CDR3 DNA reads TGTGCCAGCACCCCGACGCTCACGAACACCGGGGAGCTGTTTTTT.

This clonotype was seen ten or more times. The chain carries TRBV28 and TRBJ2-5; 9 bases map to TRBD2. Germline V lookup: CDR1 MDHEN, CDR2 SYDVKM. The CDR3 loop spans 14 amino acids. V was pared by 6 bases and J by 3 bases, with 5 bases of the junction left unmatched. The CDR3 DNA reads as TGTGCCAGCAGGGAGACTAGCGGCAAAGAGACCCAGTACTTC. This gives the protein CASRETSGKETQYF.

The genes are TRBV10-2 and TRBJ1-6; 7 bases align to TRBD1. The junction had 9 bases not matched to a gene; V was cut back by 7 bases and J by 12 bases. CDR1 is WSHSY, CDR2 SAAADI, per germline. The CDR3 consists of 13 residues. The CDR3 spells CASNTGARRPLHF. The CDR3 bases are TGCGCCAGCAACACAGGGGCACGCAGACCCCTCCACTTT.

This clonotype was detected a few times. The chain links TRBV27 to TRBJ2-7; 10 bases are shared with TRBD2. The CDR3 loop spans 16 amino acids. V dropped 3 bases and J dropped 3; count of bases not matched to a gene: 8. The germline CDR1 and CDR2 sequences are MNHEY and SMNVEV (reference sequence). The CDR3 protein is CASSFLAGEVGYEQYF. CDR3 DNA sequence: TGTGCCAGCAGTTTTCTAGCGGGAGAGGTGGGCTACGAGCAGTACTTC.

This clonotype was seen more than once but under ten times. The rearrangement uses TRBV29-1 and TRBJ2-1; 8 bases are a match to TRBD2. CDR3 length equals 15 residues. Trimming removed 1 base from V and 8 bases from J; junction bases left unmatched: 10. The germline V gene has CDR1 SQVTM and CDR2 ANQGSEA. The CDR3 here is CSVEGDGRAPHEQFF. The DNA for the CDR3 is TGCAGCGTTGAAGGGGACGGGAGGGCCCCTCATGAGCAGTTCTTC.

This rearrangement joins TRBV7-2 to TRBJ1-2, with unresolved D. V lost 2 bases and J 6 bases, leaving 10 bases between the germline ends. The length of the CDR3 is 13 residues. Per the germline V gene, CDR1 is SGHTA and CDR2 is FQGNSA. The CDR3 loop is CASSLFSNDGYTF. CDR3 DNA: TGTGCCAGCAGCTTATTTTCTAATGATGGCTACACCTTC.

This clonotype was observed many times. The CDR3 DNA sequence: TGTGCCTGGAGTGTACAAGGACCAGAGACCCAGTACTTC. Translation gives CAWSVQGPETQYF. The chain is built from TRBV30 and TRBJ2-5; D gene unclear. Trimming left V 0 bases short and J 4 bases short, with 9 bases between. Germline CDR1 and CDR2: GTSNPN and SVGIG (reference sequence). The CDR3 is made up of 13 amino acids.

The DNA for the CDR3 is TGTGCCAGCAGCTTGACAGTGCTTATCCACGAGCAGTACTTC. Translated: CASSLTVLIHEQYF. This chain connects TRBV7-2 to TRBJ2-7; D perhaps matches TRBD1 (5 bases). V shed 3 bases and J shed 5 bases, with 14 bases lying between them. CDR1 and CDR2 from the germline V gene are SGHTA and FQGNSA. This CDR3 has 14 amino acids.

Ten or more counts support this clonotype. The chain couples TRBV30 to TRBJ2-1; 14 bases match TRBD2. CDR3 length: 19 amino acids. Germline V gene lookup returns CDR1 GTSNPN and CDR2 SVGIG (reference sequence). Losses at the gene ends were 1 base for V and 8 bases for J; bases not matched to a gene: 16. In DNA form, the CDR3 reads TGTGCCTGGAGTGATCTGACTAGCGGGAGGGCACGAGTGAACCATGAGCAGTTCTTC. Its protein is CAWSDLTSGRARVNHEQFF. The full variable domain, completed using reference TRBV30 and TRBJ2-1, is SQTIHQWPATLVQPVGSPLSLECTVEGTSNPNLYWYRQAAGRGLQLLFYSVGIGQISSEVPQNLSASRPQDRQFILSSKKLLLSDSGFYLCAWSDLTSGRARVNHEQFFGPGTRLTVL.

This clonotype was observed a few times. The chain employs TRBV28 and TRBJ2-1; tentatively, D is TRBD1 or TRBD2 (5 bases each). V lost 8 bases and J lost 3, with 17 bases in between. Germline CDR1 is MDHEN and CDR2 is SYDVKM. The CDR3 length is 15 residues. CDR3 in amino acids: CASGSGPLLYNEQFF. The CDR3 bases are TGTGCCAGCGGATCGGGACCCCTCCTCTACAATGAGCAGTTCTTC.

This clonotype came up many times. The V call is TRBV9, the J call TRBJ2-3, with 8 positions matching TRBD2. V gave up 4 bases and J gave up 4 bases; unmatched junction bases: 11. The CDR3 loop spans 16 amino acids. Germline lookup yields CDR1 SGDLS and CDR2 YYNGEE. The CDR3 loop is CASSIGGGRQADTQYF. In DNA form, the CDR3 reads TGTGCCAGCAGCATCGGAGGCGGGAGGCAGGCAGATACGCAGTATTTT.

Ten or more counts support this clonotype. The rearrangement uses TRBV28 and TRBJ2-7; maybe TRBD2 (5 bases). This CDR3 is built from 19 residues. Germline-derived CDR1 and CDR2 are MDHEN and SYDVKM. V lost 1 base and J 2 bases, leaving 24 bases between the germline ends. In DNA form, the CDR3 reads TGTGCCAGCAGTTTATTAAGATCCGTTAGTGGTAGCGCGCCCTACGAGCAGTACTTC. Protein: CASSLLRSVSGSAPYEQYF. The full variable domain, its missing parts supplied by reference TRBV28 and TRBJ2-7, is DVKVTQSSRYLVKRTGEKVFLECVQDMDHENMFWYRQDPGLGLRLIYFSYDVKMKEKGDIPEGYSVSREKKERFSLILESASTNQTSMYLCASSLLRSVSGSAPYEQYFGPGTRLTVT.